This T cell receptor (beta chain) emerged from a study of OX40 agonist ivuxolimab in advanced cancers. Study at large: Ivuxolimab, an antibody that agonizes OX40 (CD134), was administered to the patients.

Autoimmune disease history or systemic immunosuppression meant exclusion. J lost 5 bases, V lost 6 bases, and 4 bases had no gene match. The germline V gene has CDR1 SGHAT and CDR2 FQDESV (reference sequence). The CDR3 is 13 amino acids. The method was immunoSEQ multiplex PCR; TCRdb's version includes in-frame clones alone and lacks a portion of them. The table has about 46,000 clones, roughly 90% seen once. The gene calls are TRBV11-1 and TRBJ2-7; 10 positions match TRBD1. The clonotype comes from an adult with an advanced solid tumor such as melanoma, head and neck, liver or kidney cancer. Sequencing was performed on CD4+ or CD8+ T cells sorted from blood, taken in a trial of the OX40 agonist ivuxolimab. The CDR3 bases are TGTGCCAGCAGGGAGACAGGGGGCGACGAGCAGTACTTC. Translated, it gives CASRETGGDEQYF.